The T cell receptor (beta chain) described here comes from a study of breast tumors, draining lymph nodes, adjacent tissues. General study findings and limits: Tumor repertoires ranked between lymph nodes and nontumor tissue in diversity, with V and J gene preferences. Data only fit, rather than demonstrated, lymph node origin of most tumor T cells.

The CDR3 totals 13 residues. V gave up 8 bases and J gave up 1 base, with 9 bases separating them. CDR1 and CDR2 (germline): LNHDA, SQIVND (reference sequence). From the multiplex PCR reads, TCRdb called clonotypes with MiXCR, one entry per CDR3 protein. The table lists about 52,000 distinct CDR3 sequences, over 40% of them singletons, with roughly 10% in the top ten. Remarks on this clonotype: What it binds is unknown.

Sequenced: breast tumor tissue. The chain has TRBV19 and TRBJ1-5; tentatively, D is TRBD1 (5 bases). The TCR comes from a female donor with breast cancer. Some clones in this sample may be carry-over from other donors' samples. The CDR3 protein is CASGTRSNQPQHF. In nucleotides, the CDR3 is TGTGCCAGTGGGACGAGAAGCAATCAGCCCCAGCATTTT.